This TCR beta chain came from a study of T cell changes during pregnancy in multiple sclerosis. The repertoire was sequenced with immunoSEQ multiplex PCR; TCRdb's copy has only in-frame clones and lacks some. The sample contains about 48,000 clones, approximately 85% of which appear only once. Germline V gene data show CDR1 as SNHLY and CDR2 as FYNNEI. CDR3 length equals 14 residues. The J segment lost 6 bases and the V segment lost 5 bases, leaving 6 bases of the junction unmatched. Specimen: CD4+ T cells from peripheral blood mononuclear cells, collected in the second trimester of pregnancy. The V gene is TRBV2, the J gene TRBJ1-5, with 8 positions matching TRBD1. This sequence was found in a female donor with multiple sclerosis, enrolled in a pregnancy study. The CDR3 here is CASSSGQVGQPQHF. Here the CDR3 DNA reads TGTGCCAGCAGTTCGGGACAGGTGGGTCAGCCCCAGCATTTT.